A single T cell receptor (beta chain) is shown here with its context. No antigen is known for it. The CDR3 extends over 16 amino acids. TCRdb re-called the 5' RACE reads and gives one entry per CDR3 protein, without DNA. The data include some 120,000 distinct CDR3 sequences; the top ten clones carry approximately 17%. This sample stems from a study of T cells expressing NK-cell markers. Study-wide context: Underlying the TCR beta repertoires were sorted CD3+CD56+NKG2C+, CD3+CD56+NKG2C- and CD3+CD56-NKG2C+ T cells. There were seven HCMV-seropositive donors and one seronegative donor among the eight sequenced. General study points: Dominant NKG2C+ clonotype frequencies of roughly 1.0-7.0% of CD8+ T cells were measured in over 5 donors. These clonotypes additionally ranked first within the CD3+CD56-NKG2C+ fraction of a few donors.

The sample taken for sequencing was blood T cells: a sorted CD56 or NKG2C T cell subset, CD4+ or CD8+ T cells, or bulk PBMC T cells (not recorded which). This chain joins TRBV21-1 and TRBJ2-5; checking the TCRdb D call of TRBD2 is not possible without DNA. TRBV21-1 is recorded as a pseudogene. The clonotype was recovered from a woman between 18 and 70 years old in good health. The chain's CDR3 is CASSIRSGAKRETQYF.